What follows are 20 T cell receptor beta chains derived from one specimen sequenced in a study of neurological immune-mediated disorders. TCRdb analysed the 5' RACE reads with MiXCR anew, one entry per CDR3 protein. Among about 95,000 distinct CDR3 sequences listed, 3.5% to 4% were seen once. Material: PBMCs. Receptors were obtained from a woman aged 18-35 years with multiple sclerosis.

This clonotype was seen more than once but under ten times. The CDR3: CASTISFEAFF. Here the CDR3 DNA reads TGTGCCAGTACCATCTCCTTTGAAGCTTTCTTT. The V gene is TRBV19, the J gene TRBJ1-1; no firm D call. The germline V and J ends were trimmed by 7 bases and 7 bases, with 10 bases remaining between them. The length of the CDR3 is 11 residues. Germline lookup yields CDR1 LNHDA and CDR2 SQIVND (reference sequence).

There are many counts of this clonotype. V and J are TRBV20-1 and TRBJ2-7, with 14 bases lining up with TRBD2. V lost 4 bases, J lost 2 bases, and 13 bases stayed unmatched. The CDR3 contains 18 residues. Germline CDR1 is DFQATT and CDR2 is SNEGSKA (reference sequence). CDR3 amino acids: CSATGTSGSATEAYEQYF. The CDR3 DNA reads TGCAGTGCTACCGGGACTAGCGGGAGTGCTACGGAGGCCTACGAGCAGTACTTC.

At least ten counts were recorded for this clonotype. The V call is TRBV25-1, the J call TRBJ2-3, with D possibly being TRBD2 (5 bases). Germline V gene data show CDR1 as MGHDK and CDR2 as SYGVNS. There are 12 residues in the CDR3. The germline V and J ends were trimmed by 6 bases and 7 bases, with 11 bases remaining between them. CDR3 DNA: TGTGCCAGCAGACTGGGAGAGAATACGCAGTATTTT. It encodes CASRLGENTQYF. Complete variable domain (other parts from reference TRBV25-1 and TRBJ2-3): EADIYQTPRYLVIGTGKKITLECSQTMGHDKMYWYQQDPGMELHLIHYSYGVNSTEKGDLSSESTVSRIRTEHFPLTLESARPSHTSQYLCASRLGENTQYFGPGTRLTVL.

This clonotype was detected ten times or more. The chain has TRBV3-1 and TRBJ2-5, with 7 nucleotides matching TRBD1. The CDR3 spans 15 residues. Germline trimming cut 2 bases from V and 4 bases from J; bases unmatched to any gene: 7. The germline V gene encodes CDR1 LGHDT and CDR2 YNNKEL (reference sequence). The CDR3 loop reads CASSQHDRASETQYF. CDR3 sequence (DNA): TGTGCCAGCAGCCAACACGACAGGGCGTCAGAGACCCAGTACTTC.

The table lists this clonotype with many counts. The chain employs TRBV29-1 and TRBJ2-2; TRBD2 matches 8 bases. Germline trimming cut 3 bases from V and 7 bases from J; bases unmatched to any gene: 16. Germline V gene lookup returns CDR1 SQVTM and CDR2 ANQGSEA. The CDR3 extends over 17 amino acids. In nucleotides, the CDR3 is TGCAGCGTTGATACCCTTCTCAGGGGAGCGGGGGACGGGGAGCTGTTTTTT. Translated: CSVDTLLRGAGDGELFF.

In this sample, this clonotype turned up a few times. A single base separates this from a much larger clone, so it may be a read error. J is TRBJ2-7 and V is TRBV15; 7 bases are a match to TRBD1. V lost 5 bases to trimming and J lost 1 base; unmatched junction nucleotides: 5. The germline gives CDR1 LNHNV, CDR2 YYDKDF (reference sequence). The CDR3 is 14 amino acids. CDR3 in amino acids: CATSHRGRSYEQYF. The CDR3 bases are TGTGCCACCAGCCACAGGGGTAGGTCCTACGAGCAGTACTTC.

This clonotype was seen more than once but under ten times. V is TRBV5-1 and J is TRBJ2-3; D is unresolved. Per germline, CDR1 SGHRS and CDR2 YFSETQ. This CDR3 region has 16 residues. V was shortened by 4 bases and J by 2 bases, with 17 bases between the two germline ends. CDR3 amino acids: CASSPGLVWNTDTQYF. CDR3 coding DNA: TGCGCCAGCAGCCCAGGTCTTGTGTGGAACACAGATACGCAGTATTTT. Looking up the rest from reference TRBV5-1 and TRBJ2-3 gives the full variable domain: KAGVTQTPRYLIKTRGQQVTLSCSPISGHRSVSWYQQTPGQGLQFLFEYFSETQRNKGNFPGRFSGRQFSNSRSEMNVSTLELGDSALYLCASSPGLVWNTDTQYFGPGTRLTVL.

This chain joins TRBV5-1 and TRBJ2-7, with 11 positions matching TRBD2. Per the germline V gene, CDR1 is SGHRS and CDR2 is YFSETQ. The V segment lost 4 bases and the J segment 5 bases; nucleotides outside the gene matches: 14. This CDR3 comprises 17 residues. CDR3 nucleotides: TGCGCCAGCAGCGCCGGACTAGCGGGCTCTTCGGGCGACGAGCAGTACTTC. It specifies CASSAGLAGSSGDEQYF.

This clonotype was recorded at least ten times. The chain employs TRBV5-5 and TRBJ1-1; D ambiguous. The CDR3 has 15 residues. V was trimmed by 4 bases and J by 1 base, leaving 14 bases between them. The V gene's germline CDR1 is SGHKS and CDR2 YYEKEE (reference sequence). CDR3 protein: CASSQTVTANTEAFF. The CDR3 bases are TGTGCCAGCAGCCAAACCGTAACAGCGAACACTGAAGCTTTCTTT.

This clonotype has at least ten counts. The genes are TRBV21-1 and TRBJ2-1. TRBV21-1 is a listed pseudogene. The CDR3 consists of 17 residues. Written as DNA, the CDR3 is TGTGCCAGCAGCAAAGGACCAGCCTTGAGCTCCTACAATGAGCAGTTCTTC. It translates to CASSKGPALSSYNEQFF.

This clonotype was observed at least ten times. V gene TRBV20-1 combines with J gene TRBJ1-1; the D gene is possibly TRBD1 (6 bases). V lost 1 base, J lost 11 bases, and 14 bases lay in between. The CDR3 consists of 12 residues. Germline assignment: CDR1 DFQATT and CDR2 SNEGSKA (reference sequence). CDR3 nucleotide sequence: TGCAGTGCTAGAGTTACCGGGGGCCAGGCTTTCTTT. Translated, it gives CSARVTGGQAFF.

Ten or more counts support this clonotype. The CDR3 protein is CASSAGQGIPPLHF. CDR3 coding DNA: TGTGCCAGCAGCGCGGGACAGGGTATTCCACCCCTCCACTTT. The chain has TRBV5-5 and TRBJ1-6; TRBD1 agrees at 9 bases. CDR1 is SGHKS, CDR2 YYEKEE, per germline (reference sequence). Trimming cost V 4 bases and J 11 bases; bases outside gene matches: 7. The length of the CDR3 is 14 residues.

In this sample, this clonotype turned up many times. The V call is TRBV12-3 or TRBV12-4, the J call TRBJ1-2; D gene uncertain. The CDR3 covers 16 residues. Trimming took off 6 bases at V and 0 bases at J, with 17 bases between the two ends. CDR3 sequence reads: CASRPANQVSNYGYTF. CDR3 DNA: TGTGCCAGCAGGCCGGCGAACCAGGTTTCTAACTATGGCTACACCTTC.

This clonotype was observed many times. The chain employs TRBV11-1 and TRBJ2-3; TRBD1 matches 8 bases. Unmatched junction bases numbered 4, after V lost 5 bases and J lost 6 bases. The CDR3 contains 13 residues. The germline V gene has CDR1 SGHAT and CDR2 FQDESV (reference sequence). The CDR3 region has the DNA TGTGCCAGCAGCCCAGGACAGGGCGATACGCAGTATTTT. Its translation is CASSPGQGDTQYF.

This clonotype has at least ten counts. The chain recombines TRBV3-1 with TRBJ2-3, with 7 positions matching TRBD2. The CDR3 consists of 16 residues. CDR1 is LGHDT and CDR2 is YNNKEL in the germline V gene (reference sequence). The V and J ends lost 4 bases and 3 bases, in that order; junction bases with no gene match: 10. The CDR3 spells CASSPFYGGGTDTQYF. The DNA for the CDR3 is TGTGCCAGCAGCCCTTTTTATGGCGGGGGAACAGATACGCAGTATTTT.

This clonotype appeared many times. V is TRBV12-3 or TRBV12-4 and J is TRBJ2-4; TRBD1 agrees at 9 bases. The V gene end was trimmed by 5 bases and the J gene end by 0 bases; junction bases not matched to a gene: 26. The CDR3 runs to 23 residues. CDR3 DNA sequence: TGTGCCAGCAGTCCCTATAGTCGAGGCCTAACCGGGACAGGGATTCTAGCCAAAAACATTCAGTACTTC. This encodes CASSPYSRGLTGTGILAKNIQYF.

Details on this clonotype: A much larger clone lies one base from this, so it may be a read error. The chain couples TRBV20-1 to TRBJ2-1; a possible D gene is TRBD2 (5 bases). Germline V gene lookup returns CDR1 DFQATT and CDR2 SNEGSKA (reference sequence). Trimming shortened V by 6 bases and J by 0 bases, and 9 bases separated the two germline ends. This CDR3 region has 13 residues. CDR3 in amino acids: CSAHGNSYNEQFF. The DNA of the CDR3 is TGCAGTGCCCACGGGAACTCCTACAATGAGCAGTTCTTC.

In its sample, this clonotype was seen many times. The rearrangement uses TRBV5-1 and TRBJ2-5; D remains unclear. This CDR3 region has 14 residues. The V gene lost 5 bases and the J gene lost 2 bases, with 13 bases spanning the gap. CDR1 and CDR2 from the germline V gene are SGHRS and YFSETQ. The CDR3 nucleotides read TGCGCCAGCAGGGGTTCCTCGGCGCAAGAGACCCAGTACTTC. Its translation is CASRGSSAQETQYF.

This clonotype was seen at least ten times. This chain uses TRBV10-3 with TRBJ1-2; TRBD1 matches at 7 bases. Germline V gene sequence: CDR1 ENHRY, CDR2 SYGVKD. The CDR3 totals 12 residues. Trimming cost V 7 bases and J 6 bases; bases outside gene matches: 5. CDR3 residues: CAITTGANGYTF. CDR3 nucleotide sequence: TGTGCCATCACCACAGGGGCTAATGGCTACACCTTC.

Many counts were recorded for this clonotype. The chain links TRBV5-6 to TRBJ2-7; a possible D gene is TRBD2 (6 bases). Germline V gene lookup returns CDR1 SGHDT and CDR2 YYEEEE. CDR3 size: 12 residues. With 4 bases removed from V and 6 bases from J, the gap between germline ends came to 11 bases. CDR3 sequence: CASSPGVLEQYF. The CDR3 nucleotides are TGTGCCAGCAGCCCGGGAGTCCTCGAGCAGTACTTC.